The clone carrying this T cell receptor beta chain was detected only a few times. Its specificity is not known. The source of the sample is a study of blood T cells in healthy people across ages. The length of the CDR3 is 15 residues. The germline gives CDR1 SQVTM, CDR2 ANQGSEA. The second PCR ran about 6 to 12 cycles with a sample-barcoded 5' primer and J-beta primers. TCRdb re-called the 5' RACE reads with MiXCR, one entry per CDR3 protein. The sample lists roughly 1,000,000 distinct CDR3 sequences, around 27% seen once, with around 0.75% in the top ten. Study-level findings and limits: Shifts in expanded clonotypes may have been confounded by donor CMV status, which was unknown. There were more naive CD4+ cells and higher diversity in long-lived donors than in aged donors.

These same data were also listed under a study on T cells of mothers and their children. That investigation notes: The authors added sample barcodes and 2-4 random nucleotides using the M1S primer of the second PCR. Mother-child pairs who were related displayed a slightly higher overlap than unrelated pairs, a difference that was non-significant.

The sequence was obtained from a girl aged 2 to 10 in good health. The sequencing input was blood. V usage is TRBV29-1 and J usage is TRBJ2-5, with D perhaps TRBD2 (6 bases). The tail of the sequence fits TRBJ2-1 better, so the J call may be wrong. The DNA for the CDR3 is TGCAGCGTTGTATTCCGGAGGGCCGAAGCGAATGAGCAGTTCTTC. Translation gives CSVVFRRAEANEQFF.